This T cell receptor (beta chain) originates from a study of T-cell reconstitution after alpha-beta-depleted transplantation in children. This clonotype was seen repeatedly, ten times or more. Trimming cost V 5 bases and J 6 bases; bases outside gene matches: 13. The CDR3 runs 17 residues. During its preparation, the TCRbeta library received unique molecular identifiers. Via MiXCR, TCRdb re-called the PCR reads, giving one row per CDR3 protein. The sample lists fewer than 120,000 distinct CDR3 sequences; over 9% were seen once. The TCR originated in a human donor who donated a stem cell graft to a child with acute lymphoblastic leukemia. The sequencing used PBMCs from the stem cell graft donor, collected from the stem cell graft. The chain employs TRBV12-3 or TRBV12-4 and TRBJ2-1; TRBD1 aligns across 10 bases. CDR3 DNA: TGTGCCAGCAGTCCCCTGATCGCCGGGACAGGGGTCAATGAGCAGTTCTTC. Translated, it gives CASSPLIAGTGVNEQFF.